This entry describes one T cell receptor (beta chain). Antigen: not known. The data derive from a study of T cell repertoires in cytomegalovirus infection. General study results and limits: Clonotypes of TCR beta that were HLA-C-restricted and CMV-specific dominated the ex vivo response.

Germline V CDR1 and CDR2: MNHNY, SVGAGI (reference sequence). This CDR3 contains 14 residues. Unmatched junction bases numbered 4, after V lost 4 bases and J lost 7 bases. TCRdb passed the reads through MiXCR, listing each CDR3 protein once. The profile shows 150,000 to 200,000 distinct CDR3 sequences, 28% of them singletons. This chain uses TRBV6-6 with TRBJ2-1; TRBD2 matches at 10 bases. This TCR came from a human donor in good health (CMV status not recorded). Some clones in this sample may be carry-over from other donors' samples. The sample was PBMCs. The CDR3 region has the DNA TGTGCCAGCAGTTCTAGCGGGGGTTTGAATGAGCAGTTCTTC. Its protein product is CASSSSGGLNEQFF.